These T cell receptor beta chains were read from a single sample in a study of CD8 T cells in Susac syndrome. In TCRdb, the immunoSEQ multiplex PCR reads were re-called with MiXCR into one record per CDR3 protein. The profile shows about 300,000 distinct CDR3 sequences, 70% to 90% of them singletons. The sample comprised CD8+ T cells from PBMCs. Receptor source: a human donor with multiple sclerosis. The CDR3 runs from the conserved cysteine through the conserved F or W. D genes are given only for firm matches. Only some rows state a clone size, as once, few, many or a class for expanded clones.

j_call,d_call,clone_size,v_call,cdr3_nt,cdr3_aa
TRBJ2-7,TRBD1,.,TRBV27,TGTGCCAGCAGTTACGGACAGGACGCCTACGAGCAGTACTTC,CASSYGQDAYEQYF
TRBJ2-7,TRBD2,.,TRBV4-3,TGCGCCAGCAGCTCAGCTTTGAGGGAGGGAACCTACGAGCAGTACTTC,CASSSALREGTYEQYF
TRBJ2-5,.,once,TRBV4-1,TGCGCCAGCAGCCCGGAGGCGGAGACCCAGTACTTC,CASSPEAETQYF
TRBJ2-4,TRBD2,.,TRBV7-8,TGTGCCAGCAGTTCCTTGGGAGGGCGGGAGATATGGGCCAAAAACATTCAGTACTTC,CASSSLGGREIWAKNIQYF
TRBJ2-7,.,.,TRBV6-2/TRBV6-3,TGTGCCAGCAGTCCGACAACAGGTGGCGGGCCCTACGAGCAGTACTTC,CASSPTTGGGPYEQYF
TRBJ2-7,.,once,TRBV6-2/TRBV6-3,TGTGCCAGCAGTTACTCCCCCGGCAGCAGCCTACTTCCCTACGAGCAGTACTTC,CASSYSPGSSLLPYEQYF
TRBJ2-7,.,.,TRBV27,TGTGCCAGCAGTCCTGGACCCTTCGGCGTAGGCGAGCAGTACTTC,CASSPGPFGVGEQYF
TRBJ2-1,TRBD2,few,TRBV11-3,TGTGCCAGCAGTCGGACTAGCGGGAGTTACAATGAGCAGTTCTTC,CASSRTSGSYNEQFF
TRBJ2-1,TRBD2,.,TRBV4-3,TGCGCCAGCAGCCAAGATTTTAGGACTAGCGGGGGAGAAAAGTTCTTC,CASSQDFRTSGGEKFF
TRBJ1-1,.,.,TRBV5-5,TGTGCCAGCAGCCCTAGAGGCGGGGGCGTTGAAGCTTTCTTT,CASSPRGGGVEAFF
TRBJ1-5,.,.,TRBV28,TGTGCCGGGAGGCTGGCGGGGGGCCCTGATCAGCCCCAGCATTTT,CAGRLAGGPDQPQHF
TRBJ2-2,.,.,TRBV28,TGTGCCAGCAGTTTATACGGGGCGAACACCGGGGAGCTGTTTTTT,CASSLYGANTGELFF
TRBJ2-3,.,once,TRBV7-9,TGTGCCAGCAGCCCCCCCGGAGCGGCAGATACGCAGTATTTT,CASSPPGAADTQYF
TRBJ2-3,TRBD2,.,TRBV6-1,TGTGCCAGCAGCCCCCGGACTAGCGGAGATACGCAGTATTTT,CASSPRTSGDTQYF
TRBJ2-2,.,.,TRBV18,TGTGCCAGCTCACCACCGGAGAGTCCCACCGGGGAGCTGTTTTTT,CASSPPESPTGELFF
TRBJ2-5,TRBD1,.,TRBV20-1,TGCAGTGCCAAGACAGGGGAGAGGACAGAGACCCAGTACTTC,CSAKTGERTETQYF
TRBJ2-1,.,.,TRBV6-2/TRBV6-3,TGTGCCAGCAGTTATCAGGAGGTATACAATGAGCAGTTCTTC,CASSYQEVYNEQFF
TRBJ2-1,TRBD2,.,TRBV20-1,TGCAGTGCTAGAGGCCCGACTAGCGGGAGGCTCAATGAGCAGTTCTTC,CSARGPTSGRLNEQFF
TRBJ2-7,TRBD1,.,TRBV20-1,TGCAGTGCTAGAGACGCCGGACAGGGAACCTACGAGCAGTACTTC,CSARDAGQGTYEQYF